Listed below are T cell receptor beta chains from one sample, sequenced in a study of CD8+CD57+ T cells in acquired aplastic anemia. TCRdb fed the reads into MiXCR, producing one record per CDR3 protein. The repertoire holds about 81,000 distinct CDR3 sequences, with roughly half as singletons. Sequencing used sorted CD4+, CD8+, or CD8+CD57+ T cells (not recorded which) from PBMCs. These TCRs come from a human donor in good health, serving as a control. Each CDR3 is given with its conserved first and last residue. D genes are given only for firm matches. The size of a clone is reported for some rows only, either as once, few or many, or as a class for expanded clones.

d_gene	abundance	v_gene	j_gene	CDR3aa	CDR3nt
TRBD1	-	TRBV12-5	TRBJ1-4	CASGLGGTGGREKLFF	TGTGCTAGTGGTTTGGGCGGGACAGGGGGCCGTGAAAAACTGTTTTTT
-	many	TRBV9	TRBJ1-1	CASSSPEGIWNTEAFF	TGTGCCAGCAGCTCTCCAGAGGGGATATGGAACACTGAAGCTTTCTTT
-	many	TRBV9	TRBJ2-2	CASSSGGTGELFF	TGTGCCAGCAGCAGTGGGGGGACCGGGGAGCTGTTTTTT
-	-	TRBV15	TRBJ2-3	CATSRDLITDTQYF	TGTGCCACCAGCAGAGATCTCATCACAGATACGCAGTATTTT
-	many	TRBV20-1	TRBJ2-7	CSAPSRGGSKNEQYF	TGCAGTGCGCCCTCAAGAGGGGGTTCTAAAAACGAGCAGTACTTC
TRBD1	-	TRBV5-6	TRBJ2-7	CASSLRGTDEQYF	TGTGCCAGCAGCTTGAGGGGGACAGACGAGCAGTACTTC
-	-	TRBV15	TRBJ1-4	CATSKRDNEKLFF	TGTGCCACCTCAAAAAGGGACAATGAAAAACTGTTTTTT
-	once	TRBV19	TRBJ1-1	CASSKSANEAFF	TGTGCCAGTAGTAAGTCGGCGAATGAAGCTTTCTTT
-	-	TRBV2	TRBJ2-2	CASEVLGNTGELFF	TGTGCCAGCGAAGTTCTAGGGAACACCGGGGAGCTGTTTTTT
TRBD1	-	TRBV29-1	TRBJ2-6	CSVVTGLTGANVLTF	TGCAGCGTTGTGACAGGGTTGACTGGGGCCAACGTCCTGACTTTC
TRBD1	many	TRBV7-9	TRBJ2-7	CASSLGPGGSRSYEQYF	TGTGCCAGCAGCTTGGGGCCAGGGGGCAGTCGCTCCTACGAGCAGTACTTC